This T cell receptor beta chain stems from a study of blood T cell repertoires in COVID-19. Background on the study: Acute-phase and convalescent COVID-19 samples originated in the United States, Italy and Spain. The analysed material was cDNA or gDNA that came from T cells, B-cell-depleted T cells, or PBMCs.

Trimming left V 3 bases short and J 7 bases short, with 10 bases between. The germline CDR1 and CDR2 sequences are LNHDA and SQIVND (reference sequence). This CDR3 region has 13 residues. Original processing methods: Amplification from reference gene primers served as the basis for estimated nucleated cell counts. The data were produced by immunoSEQ multiplex PCR, yet TCRdb's version contains in-frame clones alone and is incomplete. V, J and clone size are taken as reported in that table, and D and trimming were inferred from the DNA itself. The repertoire consists of about 180,000 clones, with around 80% occurring once and the leading ten covering 6.5% to 9%.

Sequenced input: peripheral blood. The chain combines TRBV19 with TRBJ2-1, with D unclear. The origin of this receptor is a woman in her thirties or forties with COVID-19, enrolled during active disease. Written as DNA, the CDR3 is TGTGCCAGTAGTATGTACCTAAAAAATGAGCAGTTCTTC. Translation: CASSMYLKNEQFF. The full variable domain, with the rest looked up from reference TRBV19 and TRBJ2-1, is DGGITQSPKYLFRKEGQNVTLSCEQNLNHDAMYWYRQDPGQGLRLIYYSQIVNDFQKGDIAEGYSVSREKKESFPLTVTSAQKNPTAFYLCASSMYLKNEQFFGPGTRLTVL.